The 12 T cell receptor beta chains below come from one sample, sequenced in a study of persistence of HIV-infected CD4 T cells. These receptors have no identified antigens. Nonspecific anti-CD3/anti-CD28 bead stimulation represents the broad CD4+ T cell repertoire. Responding CD4+ T cells were sorted by upregulation of both CD40 ligand and CD69. This was the immunoSEQ version 4 assay in survey mode. Method: immunoSEQ multiplex PCR; TCRdb's copy keeps in-frame clones and lacks some. The table records about 45,000 clones, approximately 90% of them present only once. The input for sequencing was CD4+ T cells sorted from PBMCs after roughly 17-hour stimulation, taken from a patient who received antiretroviral therapy. These receptors were obtained from an adult woman with HIV who was CMV-seropositive.

This clone came up a few times. This chain uses TRBV4-1 with TRBJ1-6; D is unclear. This CDR3 comprises 15 residues. Germline values: CDR1 MGHRA, CDR2 YSYEKL. V was cut by 4 bases and J by 9 bases, with 16 bases left in between. The CDR3 bases are TGCGCCAGCAGCCGAAATCGCGACACGGGTTCACCCCTCCACTTT. Translating it yields CASSRNRDTGSPLHF.

This chain connects TRBV23-1 to TRBJ2-3, with D possibly TRBD1 on 5 matching bases. TRBV23-1 is recorded as an ORF, its role being uncertain. V lost 3 bases and J lost 1, with 23 bases in between. The CDR3 runs 19 residues. The CDR3 DNA sequence: TGCGCCAGCAGTCACCCACCTGGGCAGGGCGAACCTCGCACAGATACGCAGTATTTT. Translating gives CASSHPPGQGEPRTDTQYF.

The V gene is TRBV20-1, the J gene TRBJ2-3; TRBD1 is a possible D gene (5 bases). V was pared by 3 bases and J by 10 bases, with 14 bases between. The length of the CDR3 is 12 residues. The germline V gene has CDR1 DFQATT and CDR2 SNEGSKA (reference sequence). CDR3 sequence: CSASILRTSQYF. CDR3 DNA: TGCAGTGCTAGTATTTTACGGACATCGCAGTATTTT.

This clone was observed once. The chain carries TRBV24-1 and TRBJ2-2; D is unresolved. The germline V gene encodes CDR1 KGHDR and CDR2 SFDVKD. Trimming took off 7 bases at V and 5 bases at J, with 4 bases between the two ends. This CDR3 comprises 11 residues. The CDR3 bases are TGTGCCACCAGGGGAACCGGGGAGCTGTTTTTT. It encodes CATRGTGELFF.

The CDR3 loop reads CAWTPSGPRDGYTF. CDR3 DNA: TGTGCCTGGACCCCGTCCGGGCCCCGGGATGGCTACACCTTC. The rearrangement uses TRBV30 and TRBJ1-2; D gene uncertain. This CDR3 has 14 amino acids. Trimming pared 4 bases from V and 6 bases from J, leaving 18 bases between. Germline CDR1 reads GTSNPN; CDR2 reads SVGIG (reference sequence).

The rearrangement joins TRBV7-2 to TRBJ2-3; D possibly corresponds to TRBD1 (5 bases). The V end lost 1 base, the J end lost 3 bases, and 11 bases lay between the germline ends. CDR1 is SGHTA and CDR2 is FQGNSA in the germline V gene. The CDR3 spans 15 residues. The CDR3 sequence is CASSLGQGATDTQYF. In nucleotides, the CDR3 is TGTGCCAGCAGCTTAGGGCAGGGTGCGACAGATACGCAGTATTTT.

J is TRBJ2-1 and V is TRBV9; 7 bases are shared with TRBD2. Germline trimming cut 3 bases from V and 1 base from J; bases unmatched to any gene: 7. The CDR3 loop spans 16 amino acids. The germline V gene encodes CDR1 SGDLS and CDR2 YYNGEE. The CDR3 DNA follows: TGTGCCAGCAGCGACCGGGGGGAGGGGTCCTACAATGAGCAGTTCTTC. It encodes CASSDRGEGSYNEQFF.

The chain employs TRBV5-4 and TRBJ1-2, with 11 bases aligning to TRBD1. CDR1 is SGHNT, CDR2 YYREEE, per germline (reference sequence). V dropped 4 bases and J dropped 6; count of bases not matched to a gene: 8. This CDR3 region has 15 residues. The DNA of the CDR3 is TGTGCCAGCAGCCCCGGGACAGGGGGTTCGGATGGCTACACCTTC. Protein: CASSPGTGGSDGYTF.

This sequence joins TRBV3-1 (or the pseudogene TRBV3-2) and TRBJ1-5; perhaps TRBD1 as D (6 bases). Germline CDR1 LGHDT, CDR2 YNNKEL (reference sequence). Trimming cost V 8 bases and J 0 bases, with 11 bases left between them. This CDR3 spans 14 amino acids. This CDR3 is CASSGQYSNQPQHF. The CDR3 DNA reads as TGTGCCAGCTCAGGACAGTATAGCAATCAGCCCCAGCATTTT.

This chain uses TRBV1 with TRBJ2-1; the table's D gene call, TRBD2, was not cross checked with the DNA. TRBV1 is listed as a pseudogene. The CDR3 length is 15 residues. CDR3 amino acids: CTSSQMLVRVIEQFF. As DNA, the CDR3 is TGCACCAGCAGCCAAATGCTAGTGCGAGTCATTGAGCAGTTCTTC.

This CDR3 is CATSRSGQGRFTEAFF. CDR3 sequence (DNA): TGTGCCACCAGCAGATCGGGACAGGGTCGGTTCACTGAAGCTTTCTTT. The chain couples TRBV15 to TRBJ1-1; the match to TRBD1 covers 9 bases. CDR3 size: 16 residues. Germline CDR1 reads LNHNV; CDR2 reads YYDKDF (reference sequence). Trimming at V came to 2 bases and at J to 4 bases, leaving 8 bases not matched to a gene.

This clone was picked up one time. This rearrangement joins TRBV24-1 to TRBJ1-2, with 7 positions matching TRBD1. Germline V lookup: CDR1 KGHDR, CDR2 SFDVKD. V was clipped by 4 bases and J by 8 bases; unmatched bases: 6. This CDR3 spans 13 amino acids. The DNA of the CDR3 is TGTGCCACCAGTGAATACAGGGGTGGGGGCTACACCTTC. This codes for CATSEYRGGGYTF.